These 28 T cell receptor beta chains share one sample of origin, sequenced in a study of blood T cells in healthy people across ages. Using a J-beta primer mix together with a sample-barcoded 5' primer, a second PCR was run for 7 to 11 cycles. TCRdb reprocessed the 5' RACE reads via MiXCR and lists one record per CDR3 protein. The sample lists approximately 1.5 million distinct CDR3 sequences, approximately 39% occurring once. Sequences were obtained from blood. The receptors originated from a woman aged 18-35 years in good health.

This clonotype was counted a few times. The chain has TRBV28 and TRBJ1-4, with a weak D call TRBD1 (5 bases). The CDR3 totals 15 residues. CDR1 is MDHEN, CDR2 SYDVKM, per germline. Between the trimmed V and J ends, which lost 6 bases and 3 bases, there was a span of 14 bases. For the CDR3, the DNA is TGTGCCAGCAGGTACAGGTTTTTGGCTAATGAAAAACTGTTTTTT. The encoded protein is CASRYRFLANEKLFF.

V and J are TRBV2 and TRBJ2-1; the match to TRBD1 covers 7 bases. Losses at the gene ends were 7 bases for V and 6 bases for J; bases not matched to a gene: 3. This CDR3 contains 12 residues. The germline CDR1 and CDR2 sequences are SNHLY and FYNNEI. The CDR3 nucleotides are TGTGCCAGCAATGACAGGGTCAATGAGCAGTTCTTC. Amino acids: CASNDRVNEQFF.

The rearrangement joins TRBV4-3 to TRBJ1-5; D not resolved. The CDR3 runs 14 residues. Germline CDR1 is LGHNA and CDR2 is YSLEER. V was shortened by 1 base and J by 4 bases, with 8 bases between the two germline ends. The CDR3 here is CASSQGTANQPQHF. The CDR3 nucleotides read TGCGCCAGCAGCCAAGGGACGGCTAATCAGCCCCAGCATTTT.

The table lists this clonotype with a few counts. The chain uses TRBV29-1 and TRBJ1-1; the D gene is possibly TRBD1 (6 bases). There are 12 residues in the CDR3. The germline CDR1 and CDR2 sequences are SQVTM and ANQGSEA. V lost 0 bases to trimming and J lost 10 bases, with 12 bases between them. Here the CDR3 DNA reads TGCAGCGTTGAAGATCTGGGGGGGCCAGCTTTCTTT. Protein product: CSVEDLGGPAFF.

This clonotype was seen more than once but under ten times. This sequence joins TRBV9 and TRBJ2-1; possibly TRBD2 for D (6 bases). The length of the CDR3 is 16 residues. V gave up 0 bases and J gave up 4 bases, with 14 bases separating them. Germline CDR1 and CDR2: SGDLS and YYNGEE. CDR3 in amino acids: CASSVVGSGLYNEQFF. CDR3 nucleotide sequence: TGTGCCAGCAGCGTAGTAGGAAGCGGGCTTTACAATGAGCAGTTCTTC.

The rearrangement uses TRBV9 and TRBJ2-1, with D maybe TRBD2 (7 bases). Trimming pared 3 bases from V and 0 bases from J, leaving 10 bases between. CDR3 size: 15 residues. Germline-derived CDR1 and CDR2 are SGDLS and YYNGEE. CDR3 nucleotide sequence: TGTGCCAGCAGCGAGCGGGACACCTCCTACAATGAGCAGTTCTTC. Translation gives CASSERDTSYNEQFF.

Many counts were recorded for this clonotype. This sequence joins TRBV20-1 and TRBJ2-1; 9 nucleotides agree with TRBD1. The CDR3 spans 14 residues. Germline-derived CDR1 and CDR2 are DFQATT and SNEGSKA (reference sequence). Here the CDR3 reads CSARDRGAYNEQFF. CDR3 DNA sequence: TGCAGCGCCCGTGACAGGGGGGCCTACAATGAGCAGTTCTTC.

This clonotype was seen many times. The chain joins TRBV12-3 or TRBV12-4 to TRBJ1-2; D ambiguous. V lost 1 base and J lost 8, with 8 bases in between. The CDR3 length is 12 residues. The CDR3, as DNA: TGTGCCAGCAGTTTAGAGGTGGGAGGCTACACCTTC. It yields the protein CASSLEVGGYTF.

This clonotype has only a few counts. This chain joins TRBV4-3 and TRBJ2-1; perhaps TRBD2 as D (6 bases). Germline V gives CDR1 LGHNA, CDR2 YSLEER. The V gene lost 0 bases and the J gene lost 3 bases, with 12 bases spanning the gap. This CDR3 has 16 amino acids. In DNA, the CDR3 is TGCGCCAGCAGCCAAGACCTAGCGAGTGTCTACAATGAGCAGTTCTTC. It specifies CASSQDLASVYNEQFF.

The chain links TRBV2 to TRBJ2-1; D might be TRBD2 (6 bases). This CDR3 comprises 14 residues. CDR1 and CDR2 from the germline V gene are SNHLY and FYNNEI. DNA of the CDR3: TGTGCTGGCACCTGGGACTCTAGCTACAATGAGCAGTTCTTC. Its translation is CAGTWDSSYNEQFF.

In the case of this clonotype: A much larger clone sits a single nucleotide away, making a read error possible. The V call is TRBV12-3 or TRBV12-4, the J call TRBJ2-3; D possibly uses TRBD1 or TRBD2 (5 bases each). This CDR3 contains 14 residues. V was clipped by 6 bases and J by 5 bases, with 15 bases between them. CDR3 residues: CASRPREGLDTQYF. CDR3 DNA: TGTGCCAGCAGACCACGAGAGGGGTTAGATACGCAGTATTTT.

The DNA of the CDR3 is TGTGCCAGCAGCCCCTCAGGACTTATAGAGCAGTACTTC. Translating gives CASSPSGLIEQYF. The rearrangement links TRBV12-3 or TRBV12-4 to TRBJ2-7; maybe TRBD2 (5 bases). There are 13 residues in the CDR3. With 6 bases removed from V and 7 bases from J, the gap between germline ends came to 16 bases.

This clonotype was counted between two and nine times. The chain couples TRBV7-2 to TRBJ2-5, with D possibly being TRBD1 (5 bases). CDR1 is SGHTA and CDR2 is FQGNSA in the germline V gene. Trimming pared 1 base from V and 2 bases from J, leaving 8 bases between. The CDR3 runs to 14 residues. The CDR3 is CASSLEQAQETQYF. For the CDR3, the DNA is TGTGCCAGCAGCTTAGAACAGGCGCAAGAGACCCAGTACTTC.

CDR3 sequence: CAGGNRVETQYF. CDR3 DNA sequence: TGTGCCGGCGGAAACAGGGTTGAGACCCAGTACTTC. The chain links TRBV28 to TRBJ2-7; TRBD1 is a possible D gene (6 bases). Judging by the DNA end, TRBJ2-5 fits better; the J call may be wrong. The CDR3 sequence is 12 residues long. Germline values: CDR1 MDHEN, CDR2 SYDVKM.

The rearrangement joins TRBV9 to TRBJ1-5, with unresolved D. The CDR3 is made up of 14 amino acids. Per the germline V gene, CDR1 is SGDLS and CDR2 is YYNGEE. Trimming removed 5 bases from V and 6 bases from J, with 15 bases in between. The CDR3 region has the DNA TGTGCCAGCAGTCAGAGCAGCGGGTCTCAGCCCCAGCATTTT. Amino acid sequence: CASSQSSGSQPQHF.

There are a few counts of this clonotype. The chain carries TRBV7-8 and TRBJ2-3; 10 bases are a match to TRBD2. CDR1 and CDR2 (germline): SGHVS, FQNEAQ. The junction had 5 bases not matched to a gene; V was cut back by 2 bases and J by 3 bases. This CDR3 is 16 amino acids long. The CDR3 region has the DNA TGTGCCAGCAGCTTAAGAACTAGCGGGATGACAGATACGCAGTATTTT. Protein sequence: CASSLRTSGMTDTQYF.

The chain links TRBV2 to TRBJ2-7; D ambiguous. The CDR3 consists of 17 residues. Deletions cut 2 bases from V and 0 bases from J, with 17 bases between. Germline loops: CDR1 SNHLY, CDR2 FYNNEI. The CDR3 nucleotides read TGTGCCAGCAGTGAAACGGGTCGGTGGGCCGGCTCCTACGAGCAGTACTTC. Amino acid sequence: CASSETGRWAGSYEQYF.

This sequence joins TRBV28 and TRBJ2-5; weak D call: TRBD2 (5 bases). The germline CDR1 and CDR2 sequences are MDHEN and SYDVKM. V lost 5 bases and J 13 bases, leaving 20 bases between the germline ends. The CDR3 is 13 amino acids. This CDR3 is CASSPGIGTRRYF. CDR3 DNA sequence: TGTGCCAGCAGTCCCGGGATCGGAACAAGGCGGTACTTC.

This clonotype has just a few counts. This chain uses TRBV7-2 with TRBJ2-1; 10 bases are a match to TRBD2. After removal of 5 bases from V and 5 bases from J, the junction contained 12 bases not matched to a gene. This CDR3 contains 17 residues. Germline-derived CDR1 and CDR2 are SGHTA and FQGNSA. The CDR3 coding sequence is TGTGCCAGCAGCAACCACCTACTAGCGGGGAGAAACAATGAGCAGTTCTTC. Amino acid sequence: CASSNHLLAGRNNEQFF.

In this sample, this clonotype turned up once. The chain carries TRBV11-2 and TRBJ2-2; 9 bases are a match to TRBD2. Per germline, CDR1 SGHAT and CDR2 FQNNGV. The CDR3 spans 17 residues. V lost 1 base and J lost 5; bases outside the gene matches: 8. CDR3 sequence: CASSLVAGGMLTGELFF. The DNA of the CDR3 is TGTGCCAGCAGCTTAGTCGCGGGAGGGATGTTGACCGGGGAGCTGTTTTTT.

This clonotype was detected ten times or more. The V and J genes are TRBV7-2 and TRBJ2-7, with TRBD2 matching over 9 bases. The CDR3 has 17 residues. The germline V gene has CDR1 SGHTA and CDR2 FQGNSA. The J segment lost 0 bases and the V segment lost 1 base, leaving 7 bases of the junction unmatched. The CDR3 loop is CASSLESSGGSSYEQYF. The CDR3 nucleotides are TGTGCCAGCAGCTTAGAATCCAGCGGGGGGTCCTCCTACGAGCAGTACTTC.

V gene TRBV29-1 combines with J gene TRBJ2-1, with D maybe TRBD2 (7 bases). The CDR3 sequence is 14 residues long. Germline values: CDR1 SQVTM, CDR2 ANQGSEA. The V gene lost 4 bases and the J gene lost 8 bases, with 18 bases spanning the gap. The CDR3 sequence: CSVGRGAHTDEQFF. Here the CDR3 DNA reads TGCAGCGTTGGCCGGGGGGCCCACACGGATGAGCAGTTCTTC.

The chain joins TRBV12-3 or TRBV12-4 to TRBJ1-4, with 10 bases that match TRBD1. The CDR3 sequence is 15 residues long. V lost 5 bases, J lost 7 bases, and 7 bases stayed unmatched. CDR3 DNA: TGTGCCAGCAGTAATCCGACAGGGGGCCTTGAAAAACTGTTTTTT. Encoded protein: CASSNPTGGLEKLFF.

This clonotype was observed a handful of times. The V call is TRBV4-3, the J call TRBJ2-1; D remains ambiguous. The V end was cut by 1 base, the J end by 0 bases, with 7 bases between. The CDR3 runs to 15 residues. Germline V gene data show CDR1 as LGHNA and CDR2 as YSLEER. CDR3 protein: CASSQGTSSYNEQFF. Here the CDR3 DNA reads TGCGCCAGCAGCCAAGGTACCAGCTCCTACAATGAGCAGTTCTTC.

V gene TRBV27 combines with J gene TRBJ1-4; D is undetermined. The CDR3 runs 14 residues. Germline V gene sequence: CDR1 MNHEY, CDR2 SMNVEV (reference sequence). V gave up 3 bases and J gave up 3 bases, with 8 bases separating them. The CDR3 DNA sequence: TGTGCCAGCAGTTTGGTCGGCGCTAATGAAAAACTGTTTTTT. Translation gives CASSLVGANEKLFF.

In nucleotides, the CDR3 is TGTGCCAGCAGCGTCCTAGGGACAGGGAACCTCTCTGGAAACACCATATATTTT. The encoded protein is CASSVLGTGNLSGNTIYF. V gene TRBV11-2 combines with J gene TRBJ1-3, with 9 bases lining up with TRBD1. The CDR3 runs 18 residues. V gave up 5 bases and J gave up 0 bases; unmatched junction bases: 11. Germline V CDR1 and CDR2: SGHAT, FQNNGV. The whole variable domain, remainder taken from reference TRBV11-2 and TRBJ1-3, is EAGVAQSPRYKIIEKRQSVAFWCNPISGHATLYWYQQILGQGPKLLIQFQNNGVVDDSQLPKDRFSAERLKGVDSTLKIQPAKLEDSAVYLCASSVLGTGNLSGNTIYFGEGSWLTVV.

This clonotype was seen a few times. The chain links TRBV20-1 to TRBJ2-1, with D possibly being TRBD2 (5 bases). This CDR3 has 14 amino acids. The ends were cut back, 4 bases at V and 1 base at J, with 11 bases in the middle. The germline V gene has CDR1 DFQATT and CDR2 SNEGSKA (reference sequence). This chain's CDR3 is CSAITRQSYNEQFF. CDR3 nucleotide sequence: TGCAGTGCTATTACTAGGCAGTCCTACAATGAGCAGTTCTTC.

This clonotype was observed a handful of times. CDR3 in DNA: TGTGCCAGCACCCGGACTGGATTCGGCGAGCAGTACTTC. Translating gives CASTRTGFGEQYF. This sequence joins TRBV3-1 and TRBJ2-4; TRBD2 is a possible D gene (5 bases). Judging by the DNA end, TRBJ2-7 fits better; the J call may be wrong. The CDR3 contains 13 residues. Germline loops: CDR1 LGHDT, CDR2 YNNKEL (reference sequence).